The next 6 T cell receptor beta chains were all read from a single sample in a study of beta chain features in type 1 diabetes. cDNA synthesis used the whole RNA isolate, giving expressed TCRB sequences. Here immunoSEQ multiplex PCR was the method, and the copy in TCRdb shows in-frame clones only, minus some. The sample lists about 250,000 clones, roughly 15% occurring once. The sample comprised naive CD4+ T cells from blood. Receptors were obtained from a woman aged 40 to 50 in good health.

V and J are TRBV29-1 and TRBJ1-3, with D unresolved. CDR3 size: 11 residues. Germline assignment: CDR1 SQVTM and CDR2 ANQGSEA. Trimming removed 7 bases at V and 6 bases at J, with 10 bases between. CDR3 sequence: CSADAKNTIYF. The CDR3 coding sequence is TGCAGCGCTGACGCGAAAAACACCATATATTTT.

This clone was recorded a few times. This chain joins TRBV2 and TRBJ1-1, with 7 positions matching TRBD1. Germline CDR1 is SNHLY and CDR2 is FYNNEI. The CDR3 contains 16 residues. With V trimmed by 7 bases and J by 0 bases, 11 bases remained unmatched. The CDR3 protein is CASIPGGHPVNTEAFF. DNA for the CDR3: TGTGCCAGCATACCAGGGGGTCATCCGGTGAACACTGAAGCTTTCTTT.

The V gene is TRBV19, the J gene TRBJ2-7; 7 bases agree with TRBD2. Germline CDR1 is LNHDA and CDR2 is SQIVND (reference sequence). Trimming at V came to 6 bases and at J to 6 bases, leaving 11 bases not matched to a gene. This CDR3 has 14 amino acids. DNA for the CDR3: TGTGCCAGTAGAGGAAGCGGGGATCTTTCCGAGCAGTACTTC. The encoded protein is CASRGSGDLSEQYF. Full variable domain (outside the CDR3, taken from reference TRBV19 and TRBJ2-7): DGGITQSPKYLFRKEGQNVTLSCEQNLNHDAMYWYRQDPGQGLRLIYYSQIVNDFQKGDIAEGYSVSREKKESFPLTVTSAQKNPTAFYLCASRGSGDLSEQYFGPGTRLTVT.

The rearrangement links TRBV11-2 to TRBJ1-5; D is undetermined. CDR1 and CDR2 (germline): SGHAT, FQNNGV. V was clipped by 5 bases and J by 4 bases, with 9 bases between them. The CDR3 covers 13 residues. The CDR3 DNA sequence: TGTGCCAGCAGCATGGCGGTGAATCAGCCCCAGCATTTT. Protein product: CASSMAVNQPQHF.

The V call is TRBV5-1, the J call TRBJ1-5, with 7 bases matching TRBD1. The CDR3 totals 15 residues. Germline CDR1 is SGHRS and CDR2 is YFSETQ. The V and J ends lost 0 bases and 4 bases, in that order; junction bases with no gene match: 4. The CDR3 DNA is TGCGCCAGCAGCTTGGCGGGGACAGAGAATCAGCCCCAGCATTTT. It translates to CASSLAGTENQPQHF.

In this sample, this clone turned up a few times. This chain links TRBV5-1 with TRBJ2-1, with D perhaps matching TRBD1 (6 bases). The V end was cut by 3 bases, the J end by 4 bases, with 11 bases between. This CDR3 comprises 14 residues. The V gene's germline CDR1 is SGHRS and CDR2 YFSETQ. CDR3 sequence reads: CASSSQGGYNEQFF. Here the CDR3 DNA reads TGCGCCAGCAGCTCCCAAGGGGGTTACAATGAGCAGTTCTTC.